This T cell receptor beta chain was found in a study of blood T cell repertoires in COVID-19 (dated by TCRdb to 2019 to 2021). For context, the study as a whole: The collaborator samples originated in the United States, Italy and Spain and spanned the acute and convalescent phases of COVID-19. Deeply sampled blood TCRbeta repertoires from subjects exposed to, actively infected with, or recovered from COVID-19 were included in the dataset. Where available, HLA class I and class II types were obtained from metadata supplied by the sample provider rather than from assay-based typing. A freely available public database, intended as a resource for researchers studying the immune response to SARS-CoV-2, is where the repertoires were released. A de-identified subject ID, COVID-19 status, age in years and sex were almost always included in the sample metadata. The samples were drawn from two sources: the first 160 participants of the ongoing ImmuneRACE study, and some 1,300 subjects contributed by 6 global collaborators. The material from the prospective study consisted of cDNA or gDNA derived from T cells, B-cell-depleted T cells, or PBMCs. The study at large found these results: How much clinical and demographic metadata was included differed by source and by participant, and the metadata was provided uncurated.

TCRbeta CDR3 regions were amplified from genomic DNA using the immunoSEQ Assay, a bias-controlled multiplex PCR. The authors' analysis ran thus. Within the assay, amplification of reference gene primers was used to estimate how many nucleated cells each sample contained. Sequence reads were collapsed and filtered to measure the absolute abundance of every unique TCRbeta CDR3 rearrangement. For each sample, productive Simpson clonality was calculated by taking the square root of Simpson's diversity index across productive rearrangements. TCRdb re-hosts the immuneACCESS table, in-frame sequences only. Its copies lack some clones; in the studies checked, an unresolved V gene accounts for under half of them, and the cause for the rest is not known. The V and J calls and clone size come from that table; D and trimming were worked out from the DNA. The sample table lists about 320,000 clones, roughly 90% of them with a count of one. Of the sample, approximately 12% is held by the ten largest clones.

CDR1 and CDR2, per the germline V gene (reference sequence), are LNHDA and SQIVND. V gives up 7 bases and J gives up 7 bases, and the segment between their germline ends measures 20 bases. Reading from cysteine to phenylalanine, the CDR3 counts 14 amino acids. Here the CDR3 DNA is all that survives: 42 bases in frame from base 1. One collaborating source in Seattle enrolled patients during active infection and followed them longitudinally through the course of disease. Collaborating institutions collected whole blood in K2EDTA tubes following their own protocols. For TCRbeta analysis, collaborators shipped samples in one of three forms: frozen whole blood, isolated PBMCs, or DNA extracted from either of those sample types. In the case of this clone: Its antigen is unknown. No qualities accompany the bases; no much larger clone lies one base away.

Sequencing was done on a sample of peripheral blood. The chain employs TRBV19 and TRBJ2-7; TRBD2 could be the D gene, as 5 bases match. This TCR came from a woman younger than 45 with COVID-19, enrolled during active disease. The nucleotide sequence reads TGTGCCAGTAACCAAGGCGGAGGACTGCGGGAGCAGTACTTC. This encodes CASNQGGGLREQYF.